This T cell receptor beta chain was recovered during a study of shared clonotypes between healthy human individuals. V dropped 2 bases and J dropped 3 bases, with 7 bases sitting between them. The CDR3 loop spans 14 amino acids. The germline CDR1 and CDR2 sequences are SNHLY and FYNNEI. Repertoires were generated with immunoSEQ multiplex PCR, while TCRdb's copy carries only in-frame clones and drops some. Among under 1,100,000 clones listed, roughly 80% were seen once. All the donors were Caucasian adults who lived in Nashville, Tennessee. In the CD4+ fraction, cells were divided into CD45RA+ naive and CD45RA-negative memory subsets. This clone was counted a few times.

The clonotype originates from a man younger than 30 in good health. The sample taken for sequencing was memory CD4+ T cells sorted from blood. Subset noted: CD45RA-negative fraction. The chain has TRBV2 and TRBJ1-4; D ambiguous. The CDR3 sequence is CASSEFLANEKLFF. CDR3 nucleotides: TGTGCCAGCAGTGAATTTCTCGCTAATGAAAAACTGTTTTTT. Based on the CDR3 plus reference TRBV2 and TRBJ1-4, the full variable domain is EPEVTQTPSHQVTQMGQEVILRCVPISNHLYFYWYRQILGQKVEFLVSFYNNEISEKSEIFDDQFSVERPDGSNFTLKIRSTKLEDSAMYFCASSEFLANEKLFFGSGTQLSVL.